These 21 T cell receptor beta chains originate from one sample sequenced in a study of OX40 agonist ivuxolimab in advanced cancers. Clones were read by immunoSEQ multiplex PCR, and TCRdb kept only the in-frame ones, dropping some. The sample yields tens of thousands of clones, 88% seen once. The material sequenced was CD4+ or CD8+ T cells sorted from blood, taken in a trial of the OX40 agonist ivuxolimab. Source of these receptors: an adult with an advanced solid tumor such as melanoma, head and neck, liver or kidney cancer.

V and J are TRBV7-8 and TRBJ2-3, with D uncertain. V lost 7 bases and J 2 bases, leaving 13 bases between the germline ends. Germline CDR1 and CDR2: SGHVS and FQNEAQ. The CDR3 spans 14 residues. The DNA for the CDR3 is TGTGCCAGCAACCCCGCCTTGCACACAGATACGCAGTATTTT. Its protein product is CASNPALHTDTQYF.

The chain recombines TRBV7-3 with TRBJ2-3, with 9 bases lining up with TRBD2. The J segment lost 0 bases and the V segment lost 0 bases, leaving 7 bases of the junction unmatched. CDR3 size: 18 residues. Germline-derived CDR1 and CDR2 are SGHTA and FQGTGA. The CDR3 spells CASSLTGREGKSTDTQYF. The DNA of the CDR3 is TGTGCCAGCAGCTTAACGGGGCGGGAGGGAAAAAGCACAGATACGCAGTATTTT. Supplemented by reference TRBV7-3 and TRBJ2-3, the full variable domain reads GAGVSQTPSNKVTEKGKYVELRCDPISGHTALYWYRQSLGQGPEFLIYFQGTGAADDSGLPNDRFFAVRPEGSVSTLKIQRTERGDSAVYLCASSLTGREGKSTDTQYFGPGTRLTVL.

This rearrangement joins TRBV4-2 to TRBJ1-3, with D tentatively TRBD1 (5 bases). Germline loops: CDR1 LGHNA, CDR2 YNFKEQ. The CDR3 length is 16 residues. Trimming removed 0 bases from V and 2 bases from J, with 11 bases in between. The DNA for the CDR3 is TGTGCCAGCAGCCAAGATTCTTGGGGCGCTGGAAACACCATATATTTT. Residues: CASSQDSWGAGNTIYF.

This sequence joins TRBV7-6 and TRBJ2-7; no firm D call. Trimming took 2 bases from V and 5 from J, leaving 10 bases between them. The CDR3 spans 13 residues. Germline CDR1 and CDR2: SGHVS and FNYEAQ. CDR3 nucleotides: TGTGCCAGCAGCTTACTCCGTGGCGACGAGCAGTACTTC. This codes for CASSLLRGDEQYF.

The rearrangement joins TRBV5-1 to TRBJ2-1; 7 bases line up with TRBD1. The V and J ends lost 4 bases and 1 base, in that order; junction bases with no gene match: 8. This CDR3 region has 16 residues. Per the germline V gene, CDR1 is SGHRS and CDR2 is YFSETQ. The CDR3 sequence: CASSNRQGVSYNEQFF. The CDR3 region has the DNA TGCGCCAGCAGCAACCGACAGGGAGTATCCTACAATGAGCAGTTCTTC. The whole variable domain, remainder taken from reference TRBV5-1 and TRBJ2-1, is KAGVTQTPRYLIKTRGQQVTLSCSPISGHRSVSWYQQTPGQGLQFLFEYFSETQRNKGNFPGRFSGRQFSNSRSEMNVSTLELGDSALYLCASSNRQGVSYNEQFFGPGTRLTVL.

The chain couples TRBV2 to TRBJ2-6, with D unresolved. V was trimmed by 3 bases and J by 1 base, leaving 7 bases between them. CDR1 and CDR2 from the germline V gene are SNHLY and FYNNEI. This CDR3 is built from 15 residues. Here the CDR3 reads CASSDWSSGANVLTF. The CDR3 DNA reads as TGTGCCAGCAGTGACTGGTCGTCTGGGGCCAACGTCCTGACTTTC. Combining the CDR3 with reference TRBV2 and TRBJ2-6 gives the whole variable domain EPEVTQTPSHQVTQMGQEVILRCVPISNHLYFYWYRQILGQKVEFLVSFYNNEISEKSEIFDDQFSVERPDGSNFTLKIRSTKLEDSAMYFCASSDWSSGANVLTFGAGSRLTVL.

This clone was detected once. The rearrangement joins TRBV19 to TRBJ1-4; 8 nucleotides match TRBD1. V was pared by 6 bases and J by 0 bases, with 6 bases of the junction left unmatched. Looked up from germline, CDR1 is LNHDA and CDR2 is SQIVND (reference sequence). The CDR3 spans 16 residues. CDR3: CASRRWTGTTNEKLFF. CDR3 in DNA: TGTGCCAGTAGGCGCTGGACAGGGACAACTAATGAAAAACTGTTTTTT.

This clone appeared once. The genes are TRBV9 and TRBJ2-2; tentative D call: TRBD1 (5 bases). The CDR3 totals 15 residues. The V end lost 0 bases, the J end lost 4 bases, and 10 bases lay between the germline ends. Germline V CDR1 and CDR2: SGDLS, YYNGEE. This chain's CDR3 is CASSVEGSSTGELFF. The CDR3 DNA sequence: TGTGCCAGCAGCGTAGAGGGGTCTAGCACCGGGGAGCTGTTTTTT.

The chain has TRBV6-1 and TRBJ2-1; 10 bases line up with TRBD1. The V gene end was trimmed by 5 bases and the J gene end by 5 bases; junction bases not matched to a gene: 6. This CDR3 is 15 amino acids long. Germline V gene lookup returns CDR1 MNHNS and CDR2 SASEGT. The CDR3 is CASSPTGGSNNEQFF. The CDR3 region has the DNA TGTGCCAGCAGTCCGACAGGGGGCAGCAACAATGAGCAGTTCTTC.

The chain employs TRBV29-1 and TRBJ1-2, with D possibly being TRBD1 (5 bases). This CDR3 comprises 16 residues. Per germline, CDR1 SQVTM and CDR2 ANQGSEA. V was trimmed by 2 bases and J by 5 bases, leaving 21 bases between them. The CDR3 loop reads CSVELSRFGGIYGYTF. CDR3 sequence (DNA): TGCAGCGTTGAATTATCCCGGTTTGGGGGAATTTATGGCTACACCTTC.

The V and J genes are TRBV11-3 and TRBJ1-1; D is perhaps TRBD1 (5 bases). Trimming took 3 bases from V and 4 from J, leaving 9 bases between them. The CDR3 spans 13 residues. The germline V gene has CDR1 SGHNT and CDR2 YENEEA. The CDR3 nucleotides are TGTGCCAGCAGCTTCATCGGGGGCACTGAAGCTTTCTTT. Residues: CASSFIGGTEAFF.

The chain recombines TRBV7-9 with TRBJ2-2; 7 positions match TRBD1. J was trimmed by 3 bases and V by 5 bases; bases with no gene match: 3. Germline V gene data show CDR1 as SEHNR and CDR2 as FQNEAQ (reference sequence). The CDR3 is made up of 14 amino acids. The CDR3 protein is CASSRDRDTGELFF. As DNA, the CDR3 is TGTGCCAGCAGCCGCGACAGGGACACCGGGGAGCTGTTTTTT.

This clone was picked up one time. The V gene is TRBV19, the J gene TRBJ1-1; 7 nucleotides line up with TRBD1. The CDR3 loop spans 15 amino acids. Per the germline V gene, CDR1 is LNHDA and CDR2 is SQIVND (reference sequence). J was trimmed by 6 bases and V by 3 bases; bases with no gene match: 10. The CDR3 coding sequence is TGTGCCAGTAGTATTGGGGCAGGGGGGGCCGCTGAAGCTTTCTTT. Translating it yields CASSIGAGGAAEAFF.

The chain has TRBV9 and TRBJ2-4, with D perhaps assigned TRBD1 or TRBD2 (5 bases each). In germline, CDR1 is SGDLS, CDR2 YYNGEE. Trimming stripped 5 bases from V and 1 base from J, with 10 bases between. The CDR3 is made up of 14 amino acids. The CDR3 here is CASSGWGAKNIQYF. In DNA form, the CDR3 reads TGTGCCAGCAGTGGTTGGGGGGCCAAAAACATTCAGTACTTC.

This chain links TRBV6-1 with TRBJ2-3; no firm D call. The CDR3 spans 13 residues. The V and J ends lost 6 bases and 1 base respectively, with 8 bases between them. Germline CDR1 is MNHNS and CDR2 is SASEGT. CDR3 DNA: TGTGCCAGCAGGGACCCTGGCACAGATACGCAGTATTTT. It translates to CASRDPGTDTQYF.

The chain employs TRBV5-8 and TRBJ2-7, with 8 bases fitting TRBD1. The germline gives CDR1 SGHTS, CDR2 YDEGEE. The CDR3 extends over 15 amino acids. Losses at the gene ends were 0 bases for V and 2 bases for J; bases not matched to a gene: 4. The chain's CDR3 is CASSLGLGQAYEQYF. CDR3 sequence (DNA): TGTGCCAGCAGCTTGGGATTGGGACAGGCCTACGAGCAGTACTTC.

The rearrangement joins TRBV2 to TRBJ1-4; possible D gene TRBD1, 5 bases. The CDR3 contains 13 residues. Trimming pared 10 bases from V and 6 bases from J, leaving 15 bases between. In germline, CDR1 is SNHLY, CDR2 FYNNEI. CDR3 in amino acids: CATKDTLDEKLFF. The CDR3 DNA reads as TGTGCCACCAAGGACACCCTTGATGAAAAACTGTTTTTT.

The chain employs TRBV5-8 and TRBJ2-5; D remains ambiguous. Germline loops: CDR1 SGHTS, CDR2 YDEGEE. The V gene lost 0 bases and the J gene lost 2 bases, with 11 bases spanning the gap. This CDR3 spans 15 amino acids. The CDR3 coding sequence is TGTGCCAGCAGCTTGGCCTTGGTGGATCAAGAGACCCAGTACTTC. This translates into CASSLALVDQETQYF.

The chain couples TRBV19 to TRBJ2-7; the D is unclear. The CDR3 totals 14 residues. Germline lookup yields CDR1 LNHDA and CDR2 SQIVND (reference sequence). V was cut by 3 bases and J by 5 bases, with 14 bases left in between. The CDR3: CASSIHRQTHEQYF. CDR3 coding DNA: TGTGCCAGTAGTATCCATCGGCAGACCCACGAGCAGTACTTC.

This clone is a singleton in its sample. The chain recombines TRBV5-5 with TRBJ1-6, with unresolved D. V was trimmed by 4 bases and J by 10 bases, leaving 12 bases between them. Germline-derived CDR1 and CDR2 are SGHKS and YYEKEE (reference sequence). This CDR3 is built from 13 residues. CDR3 bases: TGTGCCAGCAGCACCTGGACTAACTCACCCCTCCACTTT. The encoded protein is CASSTWTNSPLHF.

The chain is built from TRBV27 and TRBJ2-5, with a tentative D call TRBD1 (6 bases). This CDR3 is 14 amino acids long. The germline V gene has CDR1 MNHEY and CDR2 SMNVEV (reference sequence). V dropped 8 bases and J dropped 4 bases, with 17 bases sitting between them. CDR3 DNA: TGTGCCAGCCATCCTGGGGGCCTACCAGAGACCCAGTACTTC. This encodes CASHPGGLPETQYF.